This T cell receptor beta chain was identified in a study of post-analysis software for immune sequencing data. Turning to the study itself: Courses of disease covered relapsing-remitting, secondary progressive and progressive-relapsing multiple sclerosis.

This clonotype was counted only a few times. Its antigen is not identified. Sequencing libraries made from TCR beta cDNA carried unique molecular identifiers. Once about 0.85 to 11 million T cells were used, a few hundred thousand cDNA molecules resulted. TCRdb processed the PCR reads anew with MiXCR; each CDR3 protein has one entry. Of roughly 800,000 distinct CDR3 sequences detected, roughly 30% appear once; the ten largest clones hold approximately 0.6%. CDR3 length equals 14 residues. The germline V gene encodes CDR1 KGHDR and CDR2 SFDVKD. Trimming cost V 7 bases and J 0 bases; bases outside gene matches: 3. Overall study results and limits: When patients were compared with controls, four to six TRBV segments were more frequent, TRBV5-6, TRBV5-1 and TRBV20-1 among them. Among multiple sclerosis patients, normalized Chao1 diversity was significantly below that of controls.

Specimen: blood. This clonotype was obtained from a girl aged 10-17 years with multiple sclerosis. J is TRBJ2-3 and V is TRBV24-1, with 7 bases fitting TRBD2. The CDR3 sequence: CATRSSGSTDTQYF. CDR3 bases: TGTGCCACCAGAAGTAGCGGGAGCACAGATACGCAGTATTTT.